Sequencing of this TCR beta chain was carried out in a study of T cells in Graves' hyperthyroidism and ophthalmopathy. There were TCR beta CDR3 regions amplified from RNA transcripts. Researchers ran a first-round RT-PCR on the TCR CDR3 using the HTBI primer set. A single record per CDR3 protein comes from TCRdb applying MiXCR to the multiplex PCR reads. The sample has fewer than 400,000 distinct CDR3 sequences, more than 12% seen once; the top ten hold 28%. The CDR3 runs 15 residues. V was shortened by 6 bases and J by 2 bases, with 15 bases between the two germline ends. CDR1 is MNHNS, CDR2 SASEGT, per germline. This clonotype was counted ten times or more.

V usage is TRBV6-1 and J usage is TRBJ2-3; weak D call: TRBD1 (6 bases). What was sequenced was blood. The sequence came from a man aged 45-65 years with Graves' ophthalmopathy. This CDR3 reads CASSQRNRATDTQYF. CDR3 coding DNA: TGTGCCAGCAGCCAAAGAAACAGGGCCACAGATACGCAGTATTTT.